This T cell receptor beta chain is from a study of cytomegalovirus exposure and HLA in healthy donors. Study outcomes and limitations: Later analysis associated a missense DCLRE1C variant with TCR beta V- and J-gene trimming.

Primers included in the PCR were 60 Vbeta and 13 Jbeta primers. Assay used: immunoSEQ multiplex PCR; TCRdb lists only in-frame clones, some missing. The data hold roughly 150,000 clones, with around 84% observed a single time. Concerning this clone itself: The antigen remains unidentified.

This CDR3 region has 14 residues. Germline-derived CDR1 and CDR2 are MNHEY and SMNVEV (reference sequence). V trimming: 7 bases; J trimming: 10 bases; junction bases outside the gene matches: 12. This chain joins TRBV27 and TRBJ2-3, with 9 bases that match TRBD2. The source material was PBMCs. The source is a boy aged 2 to 10 in good health and CMV-seronegative. CDR3 nucleotide sequence: TGTGCCAGCATCCTTGTGGCGGGAGGGCCAGCGCAGTATTTT. Translated: CASILVAGGPAQYF.